This TCR beta chain was captured by sequencing in a study of blood T cell repertoires in COVID-19. The wider study: Samples taken during acute and convalescent COVID-19 were collected in the United States, Italy and Spain.

In the source study's methods: Estimated nucleated cell counts came from reference gene primer amplification. Sequenced by immunoSEQ multiplex PCR; TCRdb stores in-frame clones only, minus some. The DNA gave D and trimming, while V, J and clone size come from that table. The table has just under 250,000 clones, around 89% seen once. In its sample, this clone was seen once. V gave up 0 bases and J gave up 7 bases; unmatched junction bases: 4. Germline V gene data show CDR1 as LNHDA and CDR2 as SQIVND (reference sequence). The CDR3 loop spans 15 amino acids. The TCR originated in a woman younger than 45 who had recovered from COVID-19. The sequencing input was PBMCs or T cells enriched from blood (not recorded which). The chain uses TRBV19 and TRBJ2-1; TRBD2 matches 9 bases. This CDR3 is CASSIDAGGTNEQFF. The DNA for the CDR3 is TGTGCCAGTAGTATAGATGCGGGAGGGACGAATGAGCAGTTCTTC.